The 15 T cell receptor beta chains reported below all come from one sample, sequenced in a study of T cells in women clearing cervical HPV infection. Clones were sequenced by immunoSEQ multiplex PCR, and TCRdb holds only the in-frame ones, with some missing. The sample has roughly 40,000 clones; the top ten hold approximately 4.8%. The material sequenced was blood buffy coat. Receptor source: a woman between 18 and 75 years old with a cervical HPV16 infection that either progressed to CIN3+ or cleared (not recorded which).

CDR3 protein: CASRALAGENNEQFF. The sequenced CDR3 bases are TGTGCCAGCAGGGCACTAGCGGGGGAGAACAATGAG. This chain connects TRBV2 to TRBJ2-1; 11 bases align to TRBD2. The sequenced fragment ends 3 residues before the CDR3 boundary, so the rest is inferred from the germline J gene. The CDR3 runs 15 residues. Germline V gene lookup returns CDR1 SNHLY and CDR2 FYNNEI. The ends lost 6 bases at V and 5 bases at J; junction bases unmatched: 6.

About this clone: Sequencing ends 3 residues short of the CDR3 end; the germline J gene provides the rest. This chain uses TRBV3-1 (or the pseudogene TRBV3-2) with TRBJ1-5, with 7 nucleotides matching TRBD1. The trim removed 3 bases at V and 3 bases at J, leaving 5 bases unmatched. The germline V gene encodes CDR1 LGHDT and CDR2 YNNKEL (reference sequence). This CDR3 has 15 amino acids. The CDR3 bases that were read are TGTGCCAGCAGCCAGATGACAGGGCACAATCAGCCC. Its protein product is CASSQMTGHNQP. The whole CDR3 protein is CASSQMTGHNQPQHF.

As for this clone: The CDR3 end falls 3 residues outside the read, so it is completed with the germline J gene. J is TRBJ2-1 and V is TRBV9; 11 nucleotides match TRBD2. Trimming removed 0 bases from V and 5 bases from J; junction bases left unmatched: 4. This CDR3 is 16 amino acids long. Germline V lookup: CDR1 SGDLS, CDR2 YYNGEE. The CDR3 bases that were read are TGTGCCAGCAGCGTAGGAATAGCGGGGGGGGACAATGAG. It codes for CASSVGIAGGDNE. The complete CDR3 protein is CASSVGIAGGDNEQFF.

On this clone itself: The CDR3 extends 3 residues past the end of the read, so its final part is completed from the germline J gene. V usage is TRBV10-3 and J usage is TRBJ1-2, with 7 bases matching TRBD1. The CDR3 sequence is 13 residues long. V trimming: 8 bases; J trimming: 6 bases; junction bases outside the gene matches: 9. In germline, CDR1 is ENHRY, CDR2 SYGVKD. Incomplete CDR3 DNA: TGTGCCATCGGAAATGGACAGGTACATGGC. Translating it yields CAIGNGQVHG. The entire CDR3 sequence reads CAIGNGQVHGYTF.

In regard to this clone: The CDR3 is cut off 3 residues early in the read; its end comes from the germline J gene. The chain combines TRBV5-6 with TRBJ2-7; D unresolved. This CDR3 is built from 11 residues. Between the trimmed V and J ends, which lost 3 bases and 3 bases, there was a span of 4 bases. Germline V gene data show CDR1 as SGHDT and CDR2 as YYEEEE. The part of the CDR3 DNA that was read is TGTGCCAGCAGCTCCAACTACGAG. It specifies CASSSNYE. The whole CDR3 protein reads CASSSNYEQYF.

About this clone itself: The read ends 3 residues shy of where the CDR3 ends; the end is completed using the germline J gene. This sequence joins TRBV11-2 and TRBJ1-1; 7 bases fit TRBD1. In germline, CDR1 is SGHAT, CDR2 FQNNGV. The CDR3 sequence is 14 residues long. Trimming at V came to 4 bases and at J to 3 bases, leaving 5 bases not matched to a gene. The sequenced CDR3 bases are TGTGCCAGCAGCTACTACAGGGGCGACACTGAA. Amino acids: CASSYYRGDTE. The whole CDR3 is CASSYYRGDTEAFF.

On this clone: The read gets to within 3 residues of the CDR3 end, and the germline J gene fills in the rest. The V gene is TRBV20-1, the J gene TRBJ2-7; 12 bases are a match to TRBD2. This CDR3 contains 14 residues. From germline, CDR1 is DFQATT and CDR2 SNEGSKA (reference sequence). The V and J ends lost 5 bases and 0 bases, in that order; junction bases with no gene match: 2. CDR3 sequence reads: CSARTSGTSYEQYF. The CDR3 bases that were read are TGCAGTGCTCGGACTAGCGGGACCTCCTACGAG.

For this clone: Read coverage stops 3 residues before the CDR3 terminus; the germline J gene supplies the remainder. J is TRBJ2-5 and V is TRBV11-2, with 10 bases identical to TRBD2. CDR1 SGHAT and CDR2 FQNNGV come from the germline V gene. With V trimmed by 5 bases and J by 2 bases, 2 bases remained unmatched. The CDR3 sequence is 14 residues long. CDR3 bases read: TGTGCCAGCAGCCCAGCGGGGGGGCAAGAGACC. Translated, it gives CASSPAGGQET. The full CDR3 is CASSPAGGQETQYF.

About this clone itself: Coverage ceases 3 residues before the CDR3 finishes, and the germline J gene fills in the end. The chain couples TRBV19 to TRBJ2-2; D is perhaps TRBD1 (6 bases). Trimming removed 4 bases from V and 6 bases from J, with 12 bases in between. The CDR3 is 14 residues long. Germline values: CDR1 LNHDA, CDR2 SQIVND (reference sequence). The CDR3 DNA, read in part, is TGTGCCAGTAGTACCCCTGACAGGCCCGGGGAG. Its translation: CASSTPDRPGE. The full CDR3 protein reads CASSTPDRPGELFF.

On this clone: The read ends 3 residues early relative to the CDR3; the germline J gene fills the gap. The chain is built from TRBV6-1 and TRBJ1-2; 8 nucleotides line up with TRBD1. This CDR3 spans 13 amino acids. CDR1 and CDR2 from the germline V gene are MNHNS and SASEGT. Losses at the gene ends were 3 bases for V and 7 bases for J; bases not matched to a gene: 4. The CDR3 loop is CASSDRGRFGYTF. The part of the CDR3 DNA that was read is TGTGCCAGCAGTGACAGGGGGCGATTTGGC.

Regarding this clone: The observed sequence ends 3 residues before the CDR3 terminus, with the missing tail filled in from the germline J gene. This sequence joins TRBV18 and TRBJ2-1; maybe TRBD1 (5 bases). Germline CDR1 reads KGHSH; CDR2 reads LQKENI. The CDR3 runs to 15 residues. The ends were cut back, 1 base at V and 8 bases at J, with 15 bases in the middle. CDR3 region: CASSPRQSKGDEQFF. The sequenced part of the CDR3 DNA is TGTGCCAGCTCACCACGACAGTCTAAGGGCGATGAG.

In regard to this clone: Coverage ceases 3 residues before the CDR3 finishes, and the germline J gene fills in the end. The chain joins TRBV5-1 to TRBJ2-5, with D perhaps TRBD1 or TRBD2 (6 bases each). The CDR3 runs to 14 residues. The ends were cut back, 0 bases at V and 4 bases at J, with 10 bases in the middle. Germline-derived CDR1 and CDR2 are SGHRS and YFSETQ. The sequenced CDR3 bases are TGCGCCAGCAGCTTGGCAGGGGAGGTAGAGACC. It codes for CASSLAGEVET. The whole CDR3 sequence reads CASSLAGEVETQYF.

A word on this clone: The CDR3 is cut off 3 residues early in the read; its end comes from the germline J gene. The V and J genes are TRBV7-9 and TRBJ1-3; D unclear. CDR3 length equals 13 residues. Germline V lookup: CDR1 SEHNR, CDR2 FQNEAQ (reference sequence). V was pared by 4 bases and J by 2 bases, with 6 bases between. The CDR3 DNA, read in part, is TGTGCCAGCAGCTCCCCCGCTGGAAACACC. This gives the protein CASSSPAGNT. The whole CDR3 protein reads CASSSPAGNTIYF.

Concerning this clone itself: Read coverage stops 3 residues before the CDR3 terminus; the germline J gene supplies the remainder. V and J are TRBV2 and TRBJ1-4, with 8 bases fitting TRBD1. Germline lookup yields CDR1 SNHLY and CDR2 FYNNEI. J was trimmed by 10 bases and V by 4 bases; bases with no gene match: 8. This CDR3 contains 14 residues. Incomplete CDR3 DNA: TGTGCCAGCAGTGCAGGACAGGGTTTCGGAAAA. Translated, it gives CASSAGQGFGK. The whole CDR3 protein is CASSAGQGFGKLFF.

Turning to this clone: The read terminates 3 residues before the CDR3 end, so the remaining end is supplied by the germline J gene. The chain combines TRBV2 with TRBJ1-5; the D gene is possibly TRBD1 (6 bases). V lost 4 bases to trimming and J lost 4 bases, with 8 bases between them. Per the germline V gene, CDR1 is SNHLY and CDR2 is FYNNEI. CDR3 length: 13 residues. The CDR3 loop is CASSGQGNQPQHF. The part of the CDR3 DNA that was read is TGTGCCAGCAGTGGTCAGGGGAATCAGCCC.